This TCR beta chain was sequenced for a study of control samples from healthy donors and cancer patients. Only in-frame clones appear in the TCRdb table, and some are missing; sequencing was by immunoSEQ multiplex PCR. Of tens of thousands of clones listed, 85% are singletons. This CDR3 comprises 13 residues. CDR1 SGHRS and CDR2 YFSETQ come from the germline V gene. Trimming pared 0 bases from V and 4 bases from J, leaving 5 bases between. This chain links TRBV5-1 with TRBJ2-1; D is unclear. Sequencing used blood. This TCR was sampled from a man aged 25 to 40 in good health. CDR3 region: CASSLGGYNEQFF. The CDR3 region has the DNA TGCGCCAGCAGCTTGGGAGGATACAATGAGCAGTTCTTC.